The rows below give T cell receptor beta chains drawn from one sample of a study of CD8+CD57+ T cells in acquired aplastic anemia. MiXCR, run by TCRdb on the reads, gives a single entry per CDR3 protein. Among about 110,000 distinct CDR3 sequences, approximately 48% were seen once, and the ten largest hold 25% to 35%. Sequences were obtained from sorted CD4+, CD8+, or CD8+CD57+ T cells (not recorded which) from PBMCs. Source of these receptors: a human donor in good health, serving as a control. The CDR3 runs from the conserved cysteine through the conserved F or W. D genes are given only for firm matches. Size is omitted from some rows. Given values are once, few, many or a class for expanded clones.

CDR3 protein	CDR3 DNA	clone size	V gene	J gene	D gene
CASANYGYTF	TGCGCGAGCGCTAACTATGGCTACACCTTC	.	TRBV10-2	TRBJ1-2	.
CATSERTGGAYEQYF	TGTGCCACCAGTGAGCGGACAGGGGGCGCGTACGAGCAGTACTTC	.	TRBV24-1	TRBJ2-7	TRBD1
CASSLSRGQGWETQYF	TGTGCCAGCAGCCTGTCGAGAGGACAGGGTTGGGAGACCCAGTACTTC	.	TRBV5-5	TRBJ2-5	TRBD1
CASSESGATIYF	TGCGCCAGCAGTGAGTCCGGGGCCACCATATATTTT	.	TRBV10-2	TRBJ1-3	.
CASTRFGDLDGYTF	TGTGCCAGCACCCGGTTTGGGGACTTGGACGGCTACACCTTC	many	TRBV5-4	TRBJ1-2	.
CASSYSSGGRSEQFF	TGTGCCAGCAGCTACTCTAGCGGGGGTAGGAGTGAGCAGTTCTTC	many	TRBV6-5	TRBJ2-1	TRBD2
CAISRQGAYNEQFF	TGTGCCATCAGTAGACAGGGGGCATACAATGAGCAGTTCTTC	.	TRBV10-3	TRBJ2-1	TRBD1
CASSARQNMNTEAFF	TGTGCCAGCAGTGCCCGACAGAACATGAACACTGAAGCTTTCTTT	few	TRBV25-1	TRBJ1-1	.
CASSGRANTGELFF	TGTGCCAGCAGTGGGAGAGCGAACACCGGGGAGCTGTTTTTT	.	TRBV25-1	TRBJ2-2	.
CGVELGRSYEQYF	TGCGGCGTTGAACTAGGACGGAGCTACGAGCAGTACTTC	.	TRBV29-1	TRBJ2-7	.
CASSVRGIEQFF	TGTGCCAGCAGCGTGAGGGGAATTGAGCAGTTCTTC	.	TRBV9	TRBJ2-1	.
CASSFSGQGTDTQYF	TGTGCCAGCAGTTTCAGCGGACAGGGCACAGATACGCAGTATTTT	many	TRBV27	TRBJ2-3	TRBD1
CASSLWTSGSAQETQYF	TGTGCCAGCAGTTTATGGACTAGCGGAAGTGCCCAAGAGACCCAGTACTTC	.	TRBV28	TRBJ2-5	TRBD2
CATSRGRGHYEQYF	TGTGCCACCAGCAGAGGACGAGGTCACTACGAGCAGTACTTC	many	TRBV15	TRBJ2-7	.
CSASRGQGVEAFF	TGCAGTGCTAGCCGGGGACAGGGCGTTGAAGCTTTCTTT	.	TRBV20-1	TRBJ1-1	TRBD1
CSVDQGNTEAFF	TGCAGCGTGGACCAGGGCAACACTGAAGCTTTCTTT	once	TRBV29-1	TRBJ1-1	.
CAASDIGTGGNEQSF	TGTGCCGCCAGTGATATCGGGACAGGGGGGAATGAGCAGTCCTTC	.	TRBV24-1	TRBJ2-1	TRBD1
CASRPLAGTNTDTQYF	TGTGCCAGCAGGCCACTAGCGGGGACGAACACAGATACGCAGTATTTT	.	TRBV11-2	TRBJ2-3	TRBD2